The 8 T cell receptor beta chains given below trace back to one sample, sequenced in a study of T cell responses to AZD1222 COVID-19 vaccine (dated by TCRdb to about 2021). The intended sense of this specimen's time point label: about 28 days (+/-7) after the second vaccine dose. Libraries were constructed by the immunoSEQ multiplex PCR assay. TCRdb carries this immuneACCESS record with in-frame sequences only. Its versions omit some clonotypes, under half of them owing to an unresolved V gene in the studies checked, with the rest unexplained. For this sample the table gives approximately 26,000 clones, of which around 90% were detected only once. Roughly 2.5% of the sample is taken by the ten largest. This specimen was peripheral blood, taken 28 days after the second AZD1222 dose. The receptors come from an adult who received the AZD1222 COVID-19 vaccine.

This clone was counted a few times. The rearrangement uses TRBV27 and TRBJ2-1; no clear D gene. V was cut by 7 bases and J by 0 bases, with 10 bases left in between. Germline loops: CDR1 MNHEY, CDR2 SMNVEV (reference sequence). The CDR3 sequence is 14 residues long. CDR3 protein: CASTSLSSYNEQFF. The CDR3 DNA follows: TGTGCCAGCACGAGTTTAAGCTCCTACAATGAGCAGTTCTTC.

In its sample, this clone was seen a few times. The genes are TRBV3-1 (or the pseudogene TRBV3-2) and TRBJ2-7; 10 positions match TRBD1. Unmatched junction bases numbered 3, after V lost 4 bases and J lost 3 bases. Germline V CDR1 and CDR2: LGHDT, YNNKEL (reference sequence). This CDR3 has 14 amino acids. CDR3 amino acids: CASSPGQGVYEQYF. DNA of the CDR3: TGTGCCAGCAGCCCCGGACAGGGGGTCTACGAGCAGTACTTC.

This chain links TRBV7-8 with TRBJ1-2; maybe TRBD1 (6 bases). This CDR3 spans 13 amino acids. Trimming removed 3 bases from V and 8 bases from J, with 13 bases in between. Germline CDR1 reads SGHVS; CDR2 reads FQNEAQ. The CDR3 here is CASSFGGQWGYTF. The CDR3 DNA follows: TGTGCCAGCAGCTTCGGGGGACAATGGGGCTACACCTTC.

The chain has TRBV13 and TRBJ2-3, with D possibly TRBD2 on 5 matching bases. Germline values: CDR1 PRHDT, CDR2 FYEKMQ (reference sequence). V was shortened by 0 bases and J by 5 bases, with 12 bases between the two germline ends. The CDR3 length is 15 residues. CDR3 amino acids: CASSLGSSSVDTQYF. The DNA of the CDR3 is TGTGCCAGCAGCTTAGGGTCTAGCTCGGTAGATACGCAGTATTTT.

The chain combines TRBV7-3 with TRBJ2-5, with D possibly being TRBD1 or TRBD2 (5 bases each). This CDR3 has 17 residues. Germline values: CDR1 SGHTA, CDR2 FQGTGA. Deletions cut 5 bases from V and 0 bases from J, with 19 bases between. CDR3 sequence reads: CASSPRTHPRDQETQYF. DNA for the CDR3: TGTGCCAGCAGCCCACGGACTCACCCCAGGGACCAAGAGACCCAGTACTTC.

The genes are TRBV6-1 and TRBJ1-1; D is undetermined. Per germline, CDR1 MNHNS and CDR2 SASEGT. Trimming left V 2 bases short and J 0 bases short, with 13 bases between. The CDR3 has 16 amino acids. The CDR3: CASSERGNPMNTEAFF. The CDR3 coding sequence is TGTGCCAGCAGTGAAAGAGGGAATCCTATGAACACTGAAGCTTTCTTT.

The CDR3 DNA reads as TGCGCCAGCAGCTCCGGGACTAGCGGGGTGAGGGTAGAGACCCAGTACTTC. It is translated as CASSSGTSGVRVETQYF. The chain joins TRBV5-1 to TRBJ2-5, with 13 bases that match TRBD2. Germline CDR1 SGHRS, CDR2 YFSETQ. The CDR3 has 17 amino acids. J lost 4 bases, V lost 3 bases, and 9 bases had no gene match.

This chain joins TRBV5-1 and TRBJ1-1, with no clear D. The CDR3 loop spans 14 amino acids. Germline V gene sequence: CDR1 SGHRS, CDR2 YFSETQ. V was pared by 4 bases and J by 0 bases, with 10 bases between. CDR3 sequence (DNA): TGCGCCAGCAGCCCACGAGGATTGAACACTGAAGCTTTCTTT. Translation gives CASSPRGLNTEAFF. Full variable domain (rest looked up from reference TRBV5-1 and TRBJ1-1): KAGVTQTPRYLIKTRGQQVTLSCSPISGHRSVSWYQQTPGQGLQFLFEYFSETQRNKGNFPGRFSGRQFSNSRSEMNVSTLELGDSALYLCASSPRGLNTEAFFGQGTRLTVV.